This TCR beta chain is drawn from a study of shared clonotypes between healthy human individuals. The study's findings and limits: Despite large depth, sorted-subset datasets appeared incompletely sequenced. Read depth was anticipated to influence clonotype sharing among donors.

This clone came up once. Its antigen is currently unknown. Using immunoSEQ multiplex PCR, the repertoire was profiled, and TCRdb retains in-frame clones only, with some absent. This sample has under 600,000 clones; about 98% occur once, and the top ten carry 0.25% to 0.35%. Naive CD8 cells lacked CD45RO, underwent positive selection for CCR7 and left out terminally differentiated effector memory CD45RA+ cells. The CDR3 contains 16 residues. Between the trimmed V and J ends, which lost 0 bases and 4 bases, there was a span of 16 bases. Germline-derived CDR1 and CDR2 are MNHEY and SMNVEV (reference sequence).

The sequencing sample was made of naive CD8+ T cells sorted from blood. The V and J genes are TRBV27 and TRBJ2-7; the D gene is possibly TRBD1 (5 bases). The sequence was obtained from a man aged 25 to 45 in good health. CDR3 sequence reads: CASSLSDTYRRYEQYF. CDR3 DNA: TGTGCCAGCAGTTTATCGGACACTTACAGACGATACGAGCAGTACTTC.